These T cell receptor beta chains were read from a single sample in a study of T-cell memory formation after mild COVID-19. One entry per CDR3 protein, called by TCRdb with MiXCR from the 5' RACE reads. The table has 350,000 or so distinct CDR3 sequences, 20% to 25% seen once. Specimen: PBMCs or a T cell subset sorted from them (not recorded which). Receptors originate from an adult woman who had mild COVID-19 (a few samples of this study predate the infection). Cell type and time point are not known. Each CDR3 is given with its conserved first and last residue. D genes are given only for firm matches. Only some rows state a clone size, as once, few, many or a class for expanded clones.

>TRBV7-9|many|NA|TRBJ2-5
CASRNREEETQYF
TGTGCCAGCAGGAACAGGGAGGAGGAGACCCAGTACTTC
>TRBV5-1|few|TRBD1|TRBJ2-5
CASSLAWARDRVHF
TGCGCCAGCAGCTTGGCTTGGGCGCGGGACAGGGTTCACTTC
>TRBV29-1|NA|TRBD1|TRBJ1-1
CSVEDRGWAEAFF
TGCAGCGTTGAAGACAGGGGGTGGGCTGAAGCTTTCTTT
>TRBV5-1|few|NA|TRBJ2-3
CASRTGRYTDTQYF
TGCGCCAGCCGCACTGGGCGGTACACAGATACGCAGTATTTT
>TRBV29-1|NA|NA|TRBJ1-1
CSGRNTEAFF
TGCAGCGGGAGAAACACTGAAGCTTTCTTT
>TRBV7-2|NA|NA|TRBJ1-2
CASSRFGRGYTF
TGTGCCAGCAGTCGCTTCGGGCGTGGCTACACCTTC
>TRBV9|many|TRBD2|TRBJ2-1
CASSPSGTSYNEQFF
TGTGCCAGCTCCCCTAGCGGGACTTCCTACAATGAGCAGTTCTTC
>TRBV18|NA|TRBD1|TRBJ2-7
CASSLGQGREQYF
TGTGCCAGCTCACTTGGACAGGGGAGAGAGCAGTACTTC
>TRBV5-1|NA|TRBD1|TRBJ1-1
CASSCPGQVNTEAFF
TGCGCCAGCAGCTGCCCGGGACAGGTGAACACTGAAGCTTTCTTT
>TRBV11-2|few|NA|TRBJ2-3
CASSLGTSPGGSTDTQYF
TGTGCCAGCAGCTTAGGGACCTCGCCGGGCGGGAGCACAGATACGCAGTATTTT
>TRBV7-2|many|TRBD2|TRBJ2-1
CASSRAGTTSYNEQFF
TGTGCCAGCAGCCGGGCCGGGACTACCTCCTACAATGAGCAGTTCTTC
>TRBV27|few|NA|TRBJ2-7
CASSLSSDYEQYF
TGTGCCAGCAGTTTATCCAGCGACTACGAGCAGTACTTC
>TRBV27|few|NA|TRBJ2-7
CASSWTVSSSYEQYF
TGTGCCAGCAGTTGGACAGTCAGCAGCTCCTACGAGCAGTACTTC
>TRBV7-8|once|NA|TRBJ1-4
CASSQRAGEKLFF
TGTGCCAGCAGCCAAAGAGCTGGGGAAAAACTGTTTTTT
>TRBV7-3|NA|NA|TRBJ2-1
CASSLMPGGVYNEQFF
TGTGCCAGCAGCTTAATGCCAGGGGGGGTATACAATGAGCAGTTCTTC
>TRBV9|few|NA|TRBJ2-2
CASSVERGPNTGELFF
TGTGCCAGCAGCGTAGAGAGGGGCCCTAACACCGGGGAGCTGTTTTTT
>TRBV19|NA|TRBD2|TRBJ2-1
CASSSVGREKNEQFF
TGTGCCAGTAGCTCGGTCGGGCGGGAGAAGAATGAGCAGTTCTTC
>TRBV7-6|NA|TRBD2|TRBJ2-2
CASSQFPGTSGGSNTGELFF
TGTGCCAGCAGCCAATTCCCAGGGACTAGCGGGGGGTCGAACACCGGGGAGCTGTTTTTT